A selection of T cell receptor beta chains follows, all from one sample in a study of PD-1 blockade in classical Hodgkin lymphoma. Profiled with immunoSEQ multiplex PCR; TCRdb holds only in-frame clones, not every one. The sample carries about 50,000 clones, approximately 73% recorded once. This specimen consisted of peripheral blood mononuclear cells (PBMCs), obtained before the second cycle of nivolumab. The receptors were sampled from a human donor with classical Hodgkin lymphoma. Each CDR3 is given with its conserved first and last residue. The D gene is left open where the match is weak. Rows may omit the clone size; those that give it use once, few, many or a size class.

V gene	clone size	J gene	D gene	CDR3 protein	CDR3 DNA
TRBV10-1	once	TRBJ2-5	NA	CASSARAVQGQPRGAQYF	TGCGCCAGCAGCGCCAGAGCAGTCCAGGGACAGCCACGGGGGGCCCAGTACTTC
TRBV2	NA	TRBJ2-3	NA	CASRWGDTQYF	TGTGCCAGCAGGTGGGGGGATACGCAGTATTTT
TRBV7-9	NA	TRBJ2-3	NA	CASVNVSTDTQYF	TGTGCCAGTGTAAACGTTAGCACAGATACGCAGTATTTT
TRBV7-2	NA	TRBJ2-3	TRBD1	CASSLDTGTGLFTDTQYF	TGTGCCAGCAGCTTAGACACAGGGACAGGGTTATTCACAGATACGCAGTATTTT
TRBV7-6	NA	TRBJ1-1	NA	CASSFNEDTEAFF	TGTGCCAGCAGCTTCAACGAGGACACTGAAGCTTTCTTT
TRBV19	NA	TRBJ2-3	TRBD1	CASSYYRGIVPDTQYF	TGTGCCAGTAGTTATTACAGGGGAATCGTTCCAGATACGCAGTATTTT
TRBV7-9	NA	TRBJ2-1	NA	CASSFFRSYNEQFF	TGTGCCAGCAGCTTTTTTAGATCCTACAATGAGCAGTTCTTC
TRBV27	NA	TRBJ2-3	TRBD2	CASSLRAAGGADTQYF	TGTGCCAGCAGTTTACGGGCTGCGGGGGGGGCAGATACGCAGTATTTT
TRBV6-6	NA	TRBJ2-7	TRBD2	CASSTIGAGNEQYF	TGTGCCAGCAGTACCATAGGAGCGGGGAACGAGCAGTACTTC
TRBV9	NA	TRBJ2-1	NA	CASSVDAYNEQFF	TGTGCCAGCAGCGTAGACGCGTACAATGAGCAGTTCTTC
TRBV28	NA	TRBJ1-2	NA	CASSLFGGASGYTF	TGTGCCAGCAGTTTATTTGGGGGCGCGAGTGGCTACACCTTC
TRBV27	NA	TRBJ1-2	NA	CASSFTPRAGYGYTF	TGTGCCAGCAGTTTTACCCCTCGGGCCGGCTATGGCTACACCTTC
TRBV28	few	TRBJ2-7	NA	CASSLFRGIAYEQYF	TGTGCCAGCAGTTTATTTCGGGGGATCGCCTACGAGCAGTACTTC
TRBV6-5	NA	TRBJ2-7	NA	CASSPRHSSYEQYF	TGTGCCAGCAGCCCTCGCCACAGCTCCTACGAGCAGTACTTC
TRBV7-9	NA	TRBJ1-4	NA	CASSPLLGGGEKLFF	TGTGCCAGCAGCCCACTGCTGGGGGGAGGTGAAAAACTGTTTTTT
TRBV6-6	NA	TRBJ2-1	TRBD1	CASSLRGQNYNEQFF	TGTGCCAGCAGCCTAAGGGGGCAAAACTACAATGAGCAGTTCTTC
TRBV28	few	TRBJ2-7	NA	CASTQYGYEQYF	TGTGCCAGCACCCAGTACGGGTACGAGCAGTACTTC